This is a list of T cell receptor beta chains from one sample in a study of blood T cell repertoires in COVID-19. Measured with immunoSEQ multiplex PCR; TCRdb has only the in-frame clones, and not every one. The data hold 100,000 to 130,000 clones, with over 75% observed a single time. Sequencing input: peripheral blood. The receptors derive from a human donor in a cohort sampled during active COVID-19. Each CDR3 is given with its conserved first and last residue. The order of the fields is J gene, D gene, clone size, V gene, CDR3 DNA, CDR3 protein. A D gene is named only where the DNA matches it firmly. Not every row has a clone size; where given, it reads once, few, many or a size class.

>TRBJ2-7|.|once|TRBV7-6
TGTGCCAGCAGCTTAGAGAAGGGAGGCGGGAACTCCTACGAGCAGTACTTC
CASSLEKGGGNSYEQYF
>TRBJ2-1|TRBD2|.|TRBV7-3
TGTGCCAGCAGCGCGACTAGCGGGTTCGTCAATGAGCAGTTCTTC
CASSATSGFVNEQFF
>TRBJ1-5|TRBD1|.|TRBV28
TGTGCCTCTCGACAGGGGCCAAATCAGCCCCAGCATTTT
CASRQGPNQPQHF
>TRBJ2-1|TRBD2|.|TRBV9
TGTGCCAGCAGCTTCCTAGCGGGGGATCCCAATGAGCAGTTCTTC
CASSFLAGDPNEQFF
>TRBJ1-1|TRBD1|once|TRBV7-9
TGTGCCAGCAGCTTAATCCCGGGACAGGGAATCCCTGAAGCTTTCTTT
CASSLIPGQGIPEAFF
>TRBJ2-5|TRBD1|.|TRBV5-1
TGCGCCAGCAAGGGTCTGGGACAGCAGCAAGAGACCCAGTACTTC
CASKGLGQQQETQYF
>TRBJ1-2|TRBD1|once|TRBV19
TGTGCCAGTACATGGGGACAGGGTGCAGACTATGGCTACACCTTC
CASTWGQGADYGYTF
>TRBJ1-3|TRBD1|.|TRBV25-1
TGTGCCAGCAGTGAATCCGGGACAGGGAATTCTGGAAACACCATATATTTT
CASSESGTGNSGNTIYF
>TRBJ2-1|.|.|TRBV19
TGTGCCAGTAGTATAGAACTAGCTGTATCCTACAATGAGCAGTTCTTC
CASSIELAVSYNEQFF
>TRBJ2-7|TRBD2|.|TRBV15
TGTGCCACCAGCAGAGGACTAGCCACCTACGAGCAGTACTTC
CATSRGLATYEQYF
>TRBJ2-7|TRBD2|.|TRBV5-6
TGTGCCAGCAGCTTGGCGGCTAGCGGGGCCCTCTACGAGCAGTACTTC
CASSLAASGALYEQYF